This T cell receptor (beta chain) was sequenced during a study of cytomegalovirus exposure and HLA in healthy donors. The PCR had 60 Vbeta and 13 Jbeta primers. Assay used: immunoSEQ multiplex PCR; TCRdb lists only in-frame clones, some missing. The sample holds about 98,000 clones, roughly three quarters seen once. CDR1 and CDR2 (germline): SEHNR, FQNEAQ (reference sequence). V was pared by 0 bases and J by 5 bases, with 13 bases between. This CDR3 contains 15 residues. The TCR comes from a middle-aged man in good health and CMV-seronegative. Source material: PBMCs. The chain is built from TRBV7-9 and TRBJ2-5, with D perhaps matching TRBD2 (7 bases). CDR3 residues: CASSLAGGPEETQYF. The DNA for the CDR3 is TGTGCCAGCAGCTTAGCGGGGGGGCCTGAGGAGACCCAGTACTTC. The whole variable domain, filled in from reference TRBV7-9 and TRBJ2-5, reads DTGVSQNPRHKITKRGQNVTFRCDPISEHNRLYWYRQTLGQGPEFLTYFQNEAQLEKSRLLSDRFSAERPKGSFSTLEIQRTEQGDSAMYLCASSLAGGPEETQYFGPGTRLLVL.